Below, 14 T cell receptor beta chains from the same sample are listed, as sequenced in a study of beta chain features in type 1 diabetes. Overall study findings and caveats: The study found moderately but significantly shorter TCRB CDR3s in all four CD4+ subsets of Type 1 diabetes patients.

No antigens are known for them. Expressed TCRB transcripts were sequenced because the isolated RNA had all been reverse transcribed beforehand. Sequencing was performed with immunoSEQ multiplex PCR; in TCRdb, only in-frame clones are kept and a portion is missing. The sample contains 300,000 to 400,000 clones, 9.3% of which appear only once. What was sequenced was central memory CD4+ T cells from blood. These receptors came from a man younger than 40 with type 1 diabetes.

This chain connects TRBV11-2 to TRBJ1-2, with D perhaps matching TRBD1 (6 bases). The V gene's germline CDR1 is SGHAT and CDR2 FQNNGV. Trimming removed 5 bases from V and 1 base from J, with 11 bases in between. The CDR3 has 14 amino acids. The CDR3: CASSVQGDNYGYTF. CDR3 DNA sequence: TGTGCCAGCAGCGTACAGGGCGATAACTATGGCTACACCTTC. Filled out from reference TRBV11-2 and TRBJ1-2, the complete variable domain reads EAGVAQSPRYKIIEKRQSVAFWCNPISGHATLYWYQQILGQGPKLLIQFQNNGVVDDSQLPKDRFSAERLKGVDSTLKIQPAKLEDSAVYLCASSVQGDNYGYTFGSGTRLTVV.

The chain carries TRBV19 and TRBJ1-3; maybe TRBD1 (6 bases). The CDR3 is made up of 11 amino acids. Germline values: CDR1 LNHDA, CDR2 SQIVND (reference sequence). V gave up 7 bases and J gave up 8 bases, with 9 bases separating them. The DNA for the CDR3 is TGTGCCAGTAACAGGGAGGACACCATATATTTT. This sequence encodes CASNREDTIYF.

This clone has a handful of counts. This chain links TRBV18 with TRBJ2-1; 11 bases align to TRBD1. Germline CDR1 and CDR2: KGHSH and LQKENI. The CDR3 is made up of 16 amino acids. With V trimmed by 2 bases and J by 3 bases, 3 bases remained unmatched. Written as DNA, the CDR3 is TGTGCCAGCTCACCATCCGGGACAGGGGGCTACAATGAGCAGTTCTTC. Protein sequence: CASSPSGTGGYNEQFF. Full variable domain (remainder filled in from reference TRBV18 and TRBJ2-1): NAGVMQNPRHLVRRRGQEARLRCSPMKGHSHVYWYRQLPEEGLKFMVYLQKENIIDESGMPKERFSAEFPKEGPSILRIQQVVRGDSAAYFCASSPSGTGGYNEQFFGPGTRLTVL.

This clone came up a few times. V and J are TRBV10-3 and TRBJ2-1, with D possibly being TRBD1 (7 bases). The CDR3 is 14 residues long. V lost 5 bases and J lost 7, with 15 bases in between. Looked up from germline, CDR1 is ENHRY and CDR2 is SYGVKD. The CDR3 DNA reads TGTGCCATCAGTCAGGGGGGTCCATGGAATGAGCAGTTCTTC. Its protein product is CAISQGGPWNEQFF.

The chain couples TRBV5-6 to TRBJ1-5, with 7 bases matching TRBD1. The CDR3 loop spans 14 amino acids. V was pared by 6 bases and J by 3 bases, with 6 bases of the junction left unmatched. The germline V gene encodes CDR1 SGHDT and CDR2 YYEEEE. The CDR3 bases are TGTGCCAGCACCCAACAGGGGACCAATCAGCCCCAGCATTTT. This encodes CASTQQGTNQPQHF.

In its sample, this clone was seen a few times. This CDR3 is CASTRDVTEAFF. For the CDR3, the DNA is TGTGCCAGCACCCGGGACGTCACTGAAGCTTTCTTT. V is TRBV28 and J is TRBJ1-1; tentatively, D is TRBD1 (5 bases). Between the trimmed V and J ends, which lost 7 bases and 4 bases, there was a span of 10 bases. Germline lookup yields CDR1 MDHEN and CDR2 SYDVKM. This CDR3 contains 12 residues.

V and J are TRBV21-1 and TRBJ2-7; the listed D gene, TRBD1, was not tested against the DNA. TRBV21-1 is a pseudogene. This CDR3 has 15 residues. CDR3 sequence: CASSNLPAGDHEQYF. As DNA, the CDR3 is TGTGCCAGCAGCAATCTTCCCGCAGGGGACCACGAGCAGTACTTC.

This clone was seen a few times. CDR3 residues: CASSVARQGGYTF. The CDR3 nucleotides are TGTGCCAGCAGTGTGGCACGGCAGGGTGGCTACACCTTC. The chain uses TRBV25-1 and TRBJ1-2; D might be TRBD1 (5 bases). The germline V gene encodes CDR1 MGHDK and CDR2 SYGVNS. This CDR3 has 13 residues. Trimming shortened V by 4 bases and J by 7 bases, and 13 bases separated the two germline ends.

V and J are TRBV30 and TRBJ1-2; D gene uncertain. The CDR3 runs to 11 residues. Germline CDR1 is GTSNPN and CDR2 is SVGIG (reference sequence). V was clipped by 4 bases and J by 8 bases, with 11 bases between them. CDR3 DNA sequence: TGTGCCTGGATGGACCGGGCGGGCTACACCTTC. It codes for CAWMDRAGYTF.

This clone was detected ten times or more. In nucleotides, the CDR3 is TGTGCCAGCAGCTTGCACGGACAGCCCACCGGGGAGCTGTTTTTT. This codes for CASSLHGQPTGELFF. The rearrangement uses TRBV7-9 and TRBJ2-2, with D possibly being TRBD1 (6 bases). This CDR3 is 15 amino acids long. V was pared by 3 bases and J by 4 bases, with 12 bases between. Germline values: CDR1 SEHNR, CDR2 FQNEAQ (reference sequence). The variable domain in full, with the rest retrieved from reference TRBV7-9 and TRBJ2-2, is DTGVSQNPRHKITKRGQNVTFRCDPISEHNRLYWYRQTLGQGPEFLTYFQNEAQLEKSRLLSDRFSAERPKGSFSTLEIQRTEQGDSAMYLCASSLHGQPTGELFFGEGSRLTVL.

This clone has ten or more counts. The CDR3 sequence is CASSLMEGADTQYF. CDR3 in DNA: TGTGCCAGCAGCTTAATGGAGGGCGCAGATACGCAGTATTTT. The rearrangement uses TRBV7-9 and TRBJ2-3; D may be TRBD2 (6 bases). Trimming removed 2 bases from V and 4 bases from J, with 10 bases in between. Germline V CDR1 and CDR2: SEHNR, FQNEAQ (reference sequence). CDR3 length equals 14 residues.

This clone appeared a few times. This CDR3 reads CASSLSAADTQYF. In nucleotides, the CDR3 is TGCGCCAGCAGCTTATCAGCGGCAGATACGCAGTATTTT. This chain links TRBV5-1 with TRBJ2-3, with a weak D call TRBD2 (5 bases). V was pared by 2 bases and J by 4 bases, with 8 bases between. The CDR3 loop spans 13 amino acids. CDR1 and CDR2 from the germline V gene are SGHRS and YFSETQ. Looking up the rest from reference TRBV5-1 and TRBJ2-3 gives the full variable domain: KAGVTQTPRYLIKTRGQQVTLSCSPISGHRSVSWYQQTPGQGLQFLFEYFSETQRNKGNFPGRFSGRQFSNSRSEMNVSTLELGDSALYLCASSLSAADTQYFGPGTRLTVL.

This clone showed up just a few times. The chain employs TRBV7-2 and TRBJ2-7, with D uncertain. Germline V lookup: CDR1 SGHTA, CDR2 FQGNSA. With 6 bases removed from V and 0 bases from J, the gap between germline ends came to 9 bases. The CDR3 length is 13 residues. In DNA form, the CDR3 reads TGTGCCAGCAGACCCCCGGGCTCCTACGAGCAGTACTTC. This gives the protein CASRPPGSYEQYF.

This clone occurred a few times. The chain joins TRBV5-6 to TRBJ2-2; 7 nucleotides match TRBD1. The germline V gene encodes CDR1 SGHDT and CDR2 YYEEEE. J was trimmed by 0 bases and V by 4 bases; bases with no gene match: 6. This CDR3 is built from 16 residues. CDR3 bases: TGTGCCAGCAGCGGACGACAGGGTCCGAACACCGGGGAGCTGTTTTTT. Its translation: CASSGRQGPNTGELFF.